The 16 T cell receptor beta chains below come from one sample, sequenced in a study of technical replicates of blood from several donors. Generated by immunoSEQ multiplex PCR, the TCRdb table keeps only in-frame clones and is missing some. The data contain about 100,000 clones, 90% to 96% of them singletons. Sequenced sample: T cells isolated from PBMCs. The source of these receptors is a human donor in good health.

This chain uses TRBV5-1 with TRBJ2-1; 16 bases align to TRBD2. V shed 5 bases and J 3 bases; nucleotides not matched to a gene: 11. CDR3 length: 19 residues. The germline V gene has CDR1 SGHRS and CDR2 YFSETQ. The CDR3 DNA follows: TGCGCCAGCAGTTCCGGGACTAGCGGGAGGGTGTCGGGCTACAATGAGCAGTTCTTC. Translating it yields CASSSGTSGRVSGYNEQFF.

This chain links TRBV15 with TRBJ2-1, with 7 bases fitting TRBD2. Germline CDR1 LNHNV, CDR2 YYDKDF (reference sequence). The V segment lost 1 base and the J segment 2 bases; nucleotides outside the gene matches: 14. The length of the CDR3 is 19 residues. Written as DNA, the CDR3 is TGTGCCACCAGCAGAGGTTCTCTGGGAGGGCCGCTTGCCTACAATGAGCAGTTCTTC. This codes for CATSRGSLGGPLAYNEQFF. The whole variable domain, remainder taken from reference TRBV15 and TRBJ2-1, is DAMVIQNPRYQVTQFGKPVTLSCSQTLNHNVMYWYQQKSSQAPKLLFHYYDKDFNNEADTPDNFQSRRPNTSFCFLDIRSPGLGDTAMYLCATSRGSLGGPLAYNEQFFGPGTRLTVL.

The V gene is TRBV27, the J gene TRBJ2-5; unclear D gene. The CDR3 extends over 14 amino acids. Per germline, CDR1 MNHEY and CDR2 SMNVEV (reference sequence). Trimming removed 1 base at V and 0 bases at J, with 6 bases between. CDR3 sequence reads: CASSLFPDQETQYF. The CDR3 DNA reads as TGTGCCAGCAGTTTATTTCCAGACCAAGAGACCCAGTACTTC.

The chain carries TRBV18 and TRBJ2-1; 13 bases agree with TRBD2. This CDR3 contains 18 residues. Germline V gene lookup returns CDR1 KGHSH and CDR2 LQKENI. V shed 3 bases and J 5 bases; nucleotides not matched to a gene: 10. CDR3 amino acids: CASSPGGLAGVKNNEQFF. CDR3 coding DNA: TGTGCCAGCTCACCTGGCGGACTAGCGGGGGTCAAAAACAATGAGCAGTTCTTC.

The J gene is TRBJ2-5, the V gene TRBV2; D remains ambiguous. Trimming left V 7 bases short and J 5 bases short, with 8 bases between. The germline V gene encodes CDR1 SNHLY and CDR2 FYNNEI. The CDR3 length is 11 residues. The CDR3 loop reads CASTSEETQYF. The DNA for the CDR3 is TGTGCCAGCACCAGCGAGGAGACCCAGTACTTC.

The chain employs TRBV18 and TRBJ2-1, with a tentative D call TRBD2 (7 bases). The CDR3 consists of 15 residues. V dropped 3 bases and J dropped 4 bases, with 13 bases sitting between them. Germline V lookup: CDR1 KGHSH, CDR2 LQKENI. The CDR3 is CASSPKRGGYNEQFF. The CDR3 DNA reads TGTGCCAGCTCACCGAAGAGGGGGGGGTACAATGAGCAGTTCTTC.

The rearrangement uses TRBV5-1 and TRBJ2-7, with D possibly matching TRBD2 (5 bases). With 4 bases removed from V and 3 bases from J, the gap between germline ends came to 17 bases. This CDR3 has 15 amino acids. CDR1 SGHRS and CDR2 YFSETQ come from the germline V gene. DNA of the CDR3: TGCGCCAGCAGCCCGGGGTATGGGGTTGGCTACGAGCAGTACTTC. This encodes CASSPGYGVGYEQYF. The full variable domain, its missing parts supplied by reference TRBV5-1 and TRBJ2-7, is KAGVTQTPRYLIKTRGQQVTLSCSPISGHRSVSWYQQTPGQGLQFLFEYFSETQRNKGNFPGRFSGRQFSNSRSEMNVSTLELGDSALYLCASSPGYGVGYEQYFGPGTRLTVT.

The chain is built from TRBV5-1 and TRBJ1-2, with 12 bases that match TRBD1. V shed 5 bases and J 2 bases; nucleotides not matched to a gene: 7. The CDR3 spans 16 residues. Germline loops: CDR1 SGHRS, CDR2 YFSETQ. Written as DNA, the CDR3 is TGCGCCAGCAGGCGAACCGGGACAGGGGGCAACTATGGCTACACCTTC. Translation gives CASRRTGTGGNYGYTF.

This chain joins TRBV29-1 and TRBJ2-3, with TRBD1 as a possible D gene (5 bases). The CDR3 covers 16 residues. Germline V gene lookup returns CDR1 SQVTM and CDR2 ANQGSEA. Trimming shortened V by 4 bases and J by 0 bases, and 17 bases separated the two germline ends. This CDR3 reads CSVATPQGGSTDTQYF. The CDR3 DNA follows: TGCAGCGTTGCAACACCCCAGGGTGGTAGCACAGATACGCAGTATTTT.

The J gene is TRBJ1-2, the V gene TRBV30, with D perhaps matching TRBD1 (5 bases). Germline loops: CDR1 GTSNPN, CDR2 SVGIG (reference sequence). This CDR3 is 10 amino acids long. V lost 6 bases to trimming and J lost 8 bases, with 10 bases between them. DNA for the CDR3: TGTGCCTGTCGGGGGGTGGGCTACACCTTC. Amino acid sequence: CACRGVGYTF.

The V and J genes are TRBV4-1 and TRBJ2-3; 13 positions match TRBD2. Unmatched junction bases numbered 2, after V lost 0 bases and J lost 2 bases. Germline values: CDR1 MGHRA, CDR2 YSYEKL. The CDR3 loop spans 17 amino acids. The chain's CDR3 is CASSQDGTSGNTDTQYF. The CDR3 DNA follows: TGCGCCAGCAGCCAAGATGGGACTAGCGGGAACACAGATACGCAGTATTTT.

V is TRBV5-5 and J is TRBJ1-1; D may be TRBD1 (6 bases). The CDR3 sequence is 16 residues long. Between the trimmed V and J ends, which lost 2 bases and 3 bases, there was a span of 17 bases. Germline V CDR1 and CDR2: SGHKS, YYEKEE (reference sequence). CDR3 protein: CASSFRMSGADTEAFF. The CDR3 nucleotides read TGTGCCAGCAGCTTCCGAATGTCAGGGGCGGACACTGAAGCTTTCTTT.

The chain joins TRBV29-1 to TRBJ2-1, with TRBD2 as a possible D gene (5 bases). The germline V gene has CDR1 SQVTM and CDR2 ANQGSEA. The V end was cut by 8 bases, the J end by 9 bases, with 23 bases between. This CDR3 comprises 14 residues. CDR3 loop: CSPTDLMGTGEQFF. The CDR3 coding sequence is TGCAGCCCCACGGACTTAATGGGAACTGGTGAGCAGTTCTTC.

The chain is built from TRBV7-9 and TRBJ1-1; D possibly corresponds to TRBD1 (6 bases). CDR3 length: 13 amino acids. Germline CDR1 is SEHNR and CDR2 is FQNEAQ (reference sequence). Deletions cut 7 bases from V and 1 base from J, with 10 bases between. The CDR3 DNA reads TGTGCCAGCAACCTCAGGGGGAACACTGAAGCTTTCTTT. It encodes CASNLRGNTEAFF.

The chain uses TRBV12-5 and TRBJ2-1, with D maybe TRBD1 (6 bases). The CDR3 length is 14 residues. V lost 4 bases, J lost 5 bases, and 12 bases lay in between. Germline lookup yields CDR1 LGHNT and CDR2 FRNRAP. CDR3 sequence (DNA): TGTGCTAGTGGTTCAACCGGACAGCACAATGAGCAGTTCTTC. The encoded protein is CASGSTGQHNEQFF.

This chain's CDR3 is CAISDGDRGGTEAFF. In nucleotides, the CDR3 is TGTGCCATCAGTGATGGGGACAGGGGCGGCACTGAAGCTTTCTTT. The chain recombines TRBV10-3 with TRBJ1-1; 10 nucleotides agree with TRBD1. Losses at the gene ends were 3 bases for V and 4 bases for J; bases not matched to a gene: 5. The CDR3 is 15 amino acids. CDR1 is ENHRY and CDR2 is SYGVKD in the germline V gene.